A single sample is the source of the 29 T cell receptor beta chains below, sequenced in a study of OX40 agonist ivuxolimab in advanced cancers. Measured with immunoSEQ multiplex PCR; TCRdb has only the in-frame clones, and not every one. In the table there are about 55,000 clones, about 88% of which are singletons. The sample here was CD4+ or CD8+ T cells sorted from blood, taken in a trial of the OX40 agonist ivuxolimab. The receptors derive from an adult with an advanced solid tumor such as melanoma, head and neck, liver or kidney cancer.

This chain joins TRBV10-3 and TRBJ2-2; D not certain. The CDR3 loop spans 14 amino acids. Deletions cut 10 bases from V and 0 bases from J, with 12 bases between. Germline CDR1 and CDR2: ENHRY and SYGVKD. The CDR3 bases are TGTGCCACATCTTCAGTCTCGAACACCGGGGAGCTGTTTTTT. This translates into CATSSVSNTGELFF.

V is TRBV11-2 and J is TRBJ2-7, with D unclear. Germline CDR1 reads SGHAT; CDR2 reads FQNNGV. The CDR3 is made up of 12 amino acids. V shed 8 bases and J shed 0 bases, with 8 bases lying between them. DNA for the CDR3: TGTGCCAGCCTACCAAGCTCCTACGAGCAGTACTTC. Protein sequence: CASLPSSYEQYF.

The chain has TRBV2 and TRBJ2-1; possibly TRBD1 for D (6 bases). CDR3 length: 14 residues. Germline V gene sequence: CDR1 SNHLY, CDR2 FYNNEI. V was trimmed by 6 bases and J by 3 bases, leaving 12 bases between them. The DNA for the CDR3 is TGTGCCAGCAGGACAGGTACTAACTACAATGAGCAGTTCTTC. Its translation is CASRTGTNYNEQFF. The entire variable domain, with the rest obtained from reference TRBV2 and TRBJ2-1, is as follows: EPEVTQTPSHQVTQMGQEVILRCVPISNHLYFYWYRQILGQKVEFLVSFYNNEISEKSEIFDDQFSVERPDGSNFTLKIRSTKLEDSAMYFCASRTGTNYNEQFFGPGTRLTVL.

This clone turned up a few times. This chain uses TRBV5-4 with TRBJ2-7; TRBD1 agrees at 10 bases. The CDR3 consists of 14 residues. Germline values: CDR1 SGHNT, CDR2 YYREEE (reference sequence). Unmatched junction bases numbered 6, after V lost 6 bases and J lost 3 bases. The CDR3 bases are TGTGCCAGCACGGACAGGGGGGGAAGCTACGAGCAGTACTTC. This gives the protein CASTDRGGSYEQYF.

This clone was picked up one time. V usage is TRBV5-1 and J usage is TRBJ1-3, with 8 bases fitting TRBD1. This CDR3 spans 16 amino acids. Losses at the gene ends were 3 bases for V and 0 bases for J; bases not matched to a gene: 5. CDR1 is SGHRS, CDR2 YFSETQ, per germline. CDR3 nucleotide sequence: TGCGCCAGCAGCTCAGGAGGGACAGGCTCTGGAAACACCATATATTTT. Translated: CASSSGGTGSGNTIYF.

The V call is TRBV7-8, the J call TRBJ2-2, with D possibly being TRBD2 (6 bases). V shed 3 bases and J shed 7 bases, with 15 bases lying between them. Germline assignment: CDR1 SGHVS and CDR2 FQNEAQ. This CDR3 has 15 amino acids. CDR3 coding DNA: TGTGCCAGCAGCTTTTCCGGGACTCGAAACGGGGAGCTGTTTTTT. The encoded protein is CASSFSGTRNGELFF.

This chain connects TRBV10-3 to TRBJ2-7; no definite D call. The V gene lost 3 bases and the J gene lost 4 bases, with 13 bases spanning the gap. Germline V gives CDR1 ENHRY, CDR2 SYGVKD. This CDR3 comprises 14 residues. The CDR3 nucleotides are TGTGCCATCAGTGAAGGTGGGATGCGGTACGAGCAGTACTTC. Translating gives CAISEGGMRYEQYF.

J is TRBJ2-4 and V is TRBV13; 8 bases map to TRBD1. V was pared by 6 bases and J by 6 bases, with 4 bases of the junction left unmatched. Germline CDR1 and CDR2: PRHDT and FYEKMQ (reference sequence). CDR3 length equals 13 residues. Here the CDR3 DNA reads TGTGCCAGCAGACAACAGGGGGGAAACATTCAGTACTTC. It translates to CASRQQGGNIQYF.

The rearrangement links TRBV19 to TRBJ2-7; 13 nucleotides align to TRBD2. Germline CDR1 LNHDA, CDR2 SQIVND (reference sequence). The CDR3 length is 18 residues. J lost 0 bases, V lost 5 bases, and 10 bases had no gene match. The chain's CDR3 is CASSRLAGGIKGSYEQYF. DNA for the CDR3: TGTGCCAGTAGTCGACTAGCGGGAGGTATTAAGGGCTCCTACGAGCAGTACTTC.

The chain links TRBV6-5 to TRBJ1-2; the D is unclear. Germline V lookup: CDR1 MNHEY, CDR2 SVGAGI. This CDR3 is 13 amino acids long. The V end lost 4 bases, the J end lost 1 base, and 7 bases lay between the germline ends. The CDR3 is CASSSPDNYGYTF. The CDR3 bases are TGTGCCAGCAGTTCCCCAGATAACTATGGCTACACCTTC.

The chain uses TRBV9 and TRBJ2-7, with 13 positions matching TRBD2. The ends lost 3 bases at V and 7 bases at J; junction bases unmatched: 4. The CDR3 totals 14 residues. Per germline, CDR1 SGDLS and CDR2 YYNGEE. CDR3 DNA: TGTGCCAGCAGCGCGGGACTAGCGGGGTGGGAGCAGTACTTC. Residues: CASSAGLAGWEQYF.

The chain has TRBV5-6 and TRBJ2-2, with 8 positions matching TRBD2. Germline V gives CDR1 SGHDT, CDR2 YYEEEE. Trimming at V came to 5 bases and at J to 4 bases, leaving 13 bases not matched to a gene. CDR3 length: 17 amino acids. The CDR3 sequence: CASSPTAGGKGTGELFF. Written as DNA, the CDR3 is TGTGCCAGCAGTCCGACGGCGGGAGGAAAGGGCACCGGGGAGCTGTTTTTT. Full variable domain (outside the CDR3, taken from reference TRBV5-6 and TRBJ2-2): DAGVTQSPTHLIKTRGQQVTLRCSPKSGHDTVSWYQQALGQGPQFIFQYYEEEERQRGNFPDRFSGHQFPNYSSELNVNALLLGDSALYLCASSPTAGGKGTGELFFGEGSRLTVL.

The rearrangement uses TRBV5-1 and TRBJ2-5, with 8 positions matching TRBD1. Germline CDR1 and CDR2: SGHRS and YFSETQ. V was clipped by 4 bases and J by 5 bases; unmatched bases: 7. CDR3 length: 14 residues. CDR3 region: CASSHDRGDETQYF. The CDR3 coding sequence is TGCGCCAGCAGCCACGACAGGGGAGATGAGACCCAGTACTTC.

DNA of the CDR3: TGTGCCAGCAGCCCGGCCGGGAGTAAGAACACCGGGGAGCTGTTTTTT. Translation: CASSPAGSKNTGELFF. The J gene is TRBJ2-2, the V gene TRBV13, with TRBD2 as a possible D gene (6 bases). This CDR3 spans 16 amino acids. Germline CDR1 reads PRHDT; CDR2 reads FYEKMQ (reference sequence). Trimming removed 5 bases from V and 1 base from J, with 14 bases in between.

V is TRBV7-6 and J is TRBJ2-3; TRBD2 agrees at 16 bases. From germline, CDR1 is SGHVS and CDR2 FNYEAQ. V was pared by 3 bases and J by 4 bases, with 10 bases of the junction left unmatched. The CDR3 has 19 amino acids. In nucleotides, the CDR3 is TGTGCCAGCAGCTTGGGGACTAGCGGGAGGGCCTTACGGGCAGATACGCAGTATTTT. This gives the protein CASSLGTSGRALRADTQYF.

The rearrangement uses TRBV5-5 and TRBJ2-3; 13 bases line up with TRBD2. The germline V gene has CDR1 SGHKS and CDR2 YYEKEE (reference sequence). This CDR3 region has 17 residues. V shed 0 bases and J 2 bases; nucleotides not matched to a gene: 3. The DNA for the CDR3 is TGTGCCAGCAGCTTGGAAGGGACTAGCGGGGCCACAGATACGCAGTATTTT. It encodes CASSLEGTSGATDTQYF.

V usage is TRBV7-8 and J usage is TRBJ1-1, with D perhaps matching TRBD1 (6 bases). The CDR3 is 14 amino acids. CDR1 and CDR2 from the germline V gene are SGHVS and FQNEAQ. V was clipped by 8 bases and J by 4 bases, with 17 bases between them. The CDR3 is CASSIGGRGTEAFF. DNA of the CDR3: TGTGCCAGCTCAATCGGGGGGCGAGGCACTGAAGCTTTCTTT.

In this sample, this clone turned up a few times. This chain uses TRBV15 with TRBJ2-1, with 11 bases lining up with TRBD2. The CDR3 spans 17 residues. Germline V gene sequence: CDR1 LNHNV, CDR2 YYDKDF (reference sequence). The V gene end was trimmed by 0 bases and the J gene end by 6 bases; junction bases not matched to a gene: 7. The chain's CDR3 is CATSREVSGRAFNEQFF. CDR3 DNA: TGTGCCACCAGCAGAGAGGTTAGCGGGAGGGCCTTCAATGAGCAGTTCTTC.

The rearrangement joins TRBV14 to TRBJ2-7; the D gene is possibly TRBD1 (5 bases). Between the trimmed V and J ends, which lost 4 bases and 3 bases, there was a span of 10 bases. The germline gives CDR1 SGHDN, CDR2 FVKESK. The CDR3 totals 13 residues. This CDR3 reads CASSRDRLYEQYF. As DNA, the CDR3 is TGTGCCAGCAGCCGAGACAGACTCTACGAGCAGTACTTC.

This chain uses TRBV7-2 with TRBJ1-2, with D unresolved. Trimming pared 5 bases from V and 2 bases from J, leaving 18 bases between. The CDR3 spans 16 residues. CDR1 and CDR2 from the germline V gene are SGHTA and FQGNSA. Here the CDR3 reads CASSPGGGRMNYGYTF. CDR3 nucleotide sequence: TGTGCCAGCAGCCCCGGTGGAGGGAGGATGAACTATGGCTACACCTTC.

This chain connects TRBV7-3 to TRBJ2-1; 11 bases match TRBD1. CDR1 is SGHTA and CDR2 is FQGTGA in the germline V gene. Germline trimming cut 3 bases from V and 11 bases from J; bases unmatched to any gene: 9. This CDR3 region has 15 residues. As DNA, the CDR3 is TGTGCCAGCAGCTTCGGGACAGGGGGTTCCGGACAGCAGTTCTTC. It is translated as CASSFGTGGSGQQFF.

The rearrangement links TRBV5-1 to TRBJ2-5; D unclear. Trimming left V 1 base short and J 3 bases short, with 10 bases between. CDR1 is SGHRS and CDR2 is YFSETQ in the germline V gene. The CDR3 spans 14 residues. CDR3 sequence: CASSLSQSEETQYF. In DNA form, the CDR3 reads TGCGCCAGCAGCTTGTCTCAAAGTGAAGAGACCCAGTACTTC.

CDR3 protein: CASSFGTTRVTGELFF. The CDR3 DNA follows: TGTGCCAGCAGCTTTGGGACTACCCGAGTCACCGGGGAGCTGTTTTTT. The chain carries TRBV7-9 and TRBJ2-2, with 7 bases fitting TRBD2. V dropped 3 bases and J dropped 4; count of bases not matched to a gene: 8. The CDR3 extends over 16 amino acids. Germline V gives CDR1 SEHNR, CDR2 FQNEAQ (reference sequence).

The rearrangement links TRBV7-8 to TRBJ1-3; no clear D gene. This CDR3 contains 18 residues. V shed 1 base and J shed 0 bases, with 16 bases lying between them. Per germline, CDR1 SGHVS and CDR2 FQNEAQ. Here the CDR3 reads CASSLVGAGMSSGNTIYF. In DNA, the CDR3 is TGTGCCAGCAGCTTAGTAGGAGCCGGAATGAGCTCTGGAAACACCATATATTTT. Combining the CDR3 with reference TRBV7-8 and TRBJ1-3 gives the whole variable domain GAGVSQSPRYKVAKRGQDVALRCDPISGHVSLFWYQQALGQGPEFLTYFQNEAQLDKSGLPSDRFFAERPEGSVSTLKIQRTQQEDSAVYLCASSLVGAGMSSGNTIYFGEGSWLTVV.

The V and J genes are TRBV6-1 and TRBJ2-2, with D hard to call. CDR1 is MNHNS, CDR2 SASEGT, per germline. V lost 8 bases to trimming and J lost 0 bases, with 7 bases between them. This CDR3 has 13 residues. The CDR3 region has the DNA TGTGCCAGCGGGATCGCGAACACCGGGGAGCTGTTTTTT. Translation: CASGIANTGELFF.

This sequence joins TRBV18 and TRBJ1-5, with 8 bases that match TRBD1. Germline CDR1 is KGHSH and CDR2 is LQKENI. J lost 4 bases, V lost 4 bases, and 3 bases had no gene match. The CDR3 consists of 14 residues. The CDR3 DNA follows: TGTGCCAGCTCACTAGGGACAGGAAATCAGCCCCAGCATTTT. Translating it yields CASSLGTGNQPQHF.

The rearrangement uses TRBV5-1 and TRBJ1-3, with TRBD1 identical over 7 bases. V gave up 3 bases and J gave up 0 bases; unmatched junction bases: 0. This CDR3 is 14 amino acids long. Germline V CDR1 and CDR2: SGHRS, YFSETQ. The CDR3 region is CASSWDSSGNTIYF. DNA for the CDR3: TGCGCCAGCAGCTGGGACAGCTCTGGAAACACCATATATTTT.

The chain links TRBV7-3 to TRBJ2-3; 7 bases fit TRBD1. The CDR3 sequence is 15 residues long. J gave up 1 base and V 8 bases, and 9 bases lay outside the gene matches. Germline values: CDR1 SGHTA, CDR2 FQGTGA. This chain's CDR3 is CASDPVGGRTDTQYF. In DNA, the CDR3 is TGTGCCAGCGACCCAGTAGGGGGCCGCACAGATACGCAGTATTTT.

This chain links TRBV19 with TRBJ1-1; perhaps TRBD1 as D (6 bases). The CDR3 has 14 residues. V gave up 5 bases and J gave up 0 bases, with 10 bases separating them. CDR1 and CDR2 from the germline V gene are LNHDA and SQIVND (reference sequence). In nucleotides, the CDR3 is TGTGCCAGTAGTCCCCAGGGGCTGAACACTGAAGCTTTCTTT. It encodes CASSPQGLNTEAFF.